These T cell receptor beta chains were read from a single sample in a study of neurological immune-mediated disorders. Using its own MiXCR run on the 5' RACE reads, TCRdb lists one record per CDR3 protein. Seen here are around 33,000 distinct CDR3 sequences, less than 25% observed once, and the top ten hold 25% to 30%. The sample taken for sequencing was CD4+ T cells from blood. The receptors stem from a man aged 45-60 years with HTLV-1-associated myelopathy (HAM/TSP). Each CDR3 is given with its conserved first and last residue. The D gene is left open where the match is weak.

v_gene,d_gene,CDR3aa
TRBV12-3/TRBV12-4,TRBD2,CASTTAGGASYNEQFF
TRBV15,-,CATSTRKNTEAFF
TRBV20-1,-,CSATPGQGPLDGYTF
TRBV7-2,TRBD1,CASSLEALGRGPQPQHF
TRBV20-1,TRBD2,CSAGRAGGTIRTDTQYF
TRBV29-1,TRBD1,CSVGGGQNLATNEKLFF
TRBV29-1,-,CSVESRMNIEAFF
TRBV12-3/TRBV12-4,-,CASSLVPSYGYTF
TRBV20-1,-,CSASRTATTNEKLFF
TRBV5-1,TRBD2,CASSRGTSGQETQYF
TRBV5-6,-,CASSPYRSDTIYF
TRBV9,-,CASSEGFTNTEAFF
TRBV3-1,-,CASSSTGRGTEAFF
TRBV20-1,-,CSARVIGRGDTGELFF
TRBV12-3/TRBV12-4,-,CASSPGGDNSPLHF
TRBV7-3,TRBD2,CASSLGPGGQETQYF
TRBV4-1,-,CASSQDVGGRGSTDTQYF
TRBV10-2,-,CASRQPNTEAFF
TRBV5-1,-,CASSPSRGTEAFF
TRBV10-3,-,CAISDKGHLDEQFF
TRBV3-1,-,CASSRNFGSRGEQYF
TRBV5-5,TRBD1,CASSRETGHYGYTF
TRBV10-1,TRBD2,CASSALAGGPNEQFF
TRBV20-1,-,CSARDPRTLSGANVLTF
TRBV5-1,-,CASSFQGLEQYF
TRBV20-1,TRBD1,CSARLTTGQGAKGVGELFF
TRBV4-1,-,CASSQDPSGNYGYTF
TRBV15,-,CATSRVGPRAVKNIQYF
TRBV2,-,CASSEARTANTEAFF
TRBV20-1,-,CSARDPVISTDTQYF
TRBV18,-,CASSPPMKTYEQYF
TRBV12-3/TRBV12-4,-,CASSFGPRQTEAFF